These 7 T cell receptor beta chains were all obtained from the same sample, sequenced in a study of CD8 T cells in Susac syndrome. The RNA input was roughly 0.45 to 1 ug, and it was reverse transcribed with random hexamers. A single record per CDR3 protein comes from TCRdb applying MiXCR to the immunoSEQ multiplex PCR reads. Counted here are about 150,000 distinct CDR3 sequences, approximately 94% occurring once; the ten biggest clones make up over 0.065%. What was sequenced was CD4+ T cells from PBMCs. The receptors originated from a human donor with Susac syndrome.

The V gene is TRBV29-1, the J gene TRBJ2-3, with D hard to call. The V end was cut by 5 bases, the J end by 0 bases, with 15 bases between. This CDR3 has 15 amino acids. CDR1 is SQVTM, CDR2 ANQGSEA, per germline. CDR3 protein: CSVCVRRISTDTQYF. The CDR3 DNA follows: TGCAGCGTTTGTGTCCGCCGGATTAGCACAGATACGCAGTATTTT.

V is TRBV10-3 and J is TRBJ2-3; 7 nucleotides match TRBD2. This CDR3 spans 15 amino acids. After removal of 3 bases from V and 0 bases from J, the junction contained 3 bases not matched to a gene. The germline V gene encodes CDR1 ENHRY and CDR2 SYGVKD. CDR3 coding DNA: TGTGCCATCAGTGACTTGCGGGAGAGCACAGATACGCAGTATTTT. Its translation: CAISDLRESTDTQYF.

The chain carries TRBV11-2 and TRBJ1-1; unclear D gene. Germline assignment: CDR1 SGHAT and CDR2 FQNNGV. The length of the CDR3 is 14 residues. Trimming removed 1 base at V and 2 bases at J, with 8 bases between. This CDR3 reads CASSLATGNTEAFF. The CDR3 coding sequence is TGTGCCAGCAGCTTAGCCACGGGTAACACTGAAGCTTTCTTT.

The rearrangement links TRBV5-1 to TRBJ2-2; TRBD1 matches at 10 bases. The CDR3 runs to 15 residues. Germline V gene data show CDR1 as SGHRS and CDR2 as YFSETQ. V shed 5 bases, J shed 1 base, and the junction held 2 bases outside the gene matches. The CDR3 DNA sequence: TGCGCCAGCAGTTGGACAGGGGGGAACACCGGGGAGCTGTTTTTT. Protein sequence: CASSWTGGNTGELFF.

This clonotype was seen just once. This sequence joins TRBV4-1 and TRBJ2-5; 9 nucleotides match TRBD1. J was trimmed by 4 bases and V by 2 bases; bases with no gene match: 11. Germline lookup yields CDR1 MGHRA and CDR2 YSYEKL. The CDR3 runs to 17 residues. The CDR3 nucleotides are TGCGCCAGCAGCCAATCCACAGGGGGCGCCAGCGGAGAGACCCAGTACTTC. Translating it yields CASSQSTGGASGETQYF.

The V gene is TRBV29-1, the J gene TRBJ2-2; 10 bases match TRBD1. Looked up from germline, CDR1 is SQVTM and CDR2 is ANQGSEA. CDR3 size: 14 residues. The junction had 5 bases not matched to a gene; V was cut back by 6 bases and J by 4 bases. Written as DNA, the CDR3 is TGCAGCGTGGGTGGGGACAGGGGCACCGGGGAGCTGTTTTTT. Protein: CSVGGDRGTGELFF.

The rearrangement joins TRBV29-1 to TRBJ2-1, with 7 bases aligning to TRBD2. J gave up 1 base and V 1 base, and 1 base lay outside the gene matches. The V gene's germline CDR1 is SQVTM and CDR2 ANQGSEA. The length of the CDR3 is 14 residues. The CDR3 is CSVEGGRSYNEQFF. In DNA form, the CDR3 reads TGCAGCGTTGAAGGCGGGAGATCCTACAATGAGCAGTTCTTC.